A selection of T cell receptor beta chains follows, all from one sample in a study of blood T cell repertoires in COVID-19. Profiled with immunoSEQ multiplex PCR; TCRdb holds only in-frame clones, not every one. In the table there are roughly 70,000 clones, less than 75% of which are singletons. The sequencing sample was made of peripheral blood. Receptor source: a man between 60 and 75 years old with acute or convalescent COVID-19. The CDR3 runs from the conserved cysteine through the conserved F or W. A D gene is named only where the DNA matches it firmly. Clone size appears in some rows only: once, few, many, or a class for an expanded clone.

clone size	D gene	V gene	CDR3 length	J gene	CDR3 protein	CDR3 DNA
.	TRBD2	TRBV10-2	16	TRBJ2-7	CASSDSLAGGSYEQYF	TGCGCCAGCAGTGATTCGCTAGCGGGGGGCTCCTACGAGCAGTACTTC
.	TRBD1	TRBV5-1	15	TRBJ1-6	CASSPQTGGSSPLHF	TGCGCCAGCAGCCCCCAGACAGGGGGCAGTTCACCCCTCCACTTT
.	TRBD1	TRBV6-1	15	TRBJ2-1	CASSDFGTGNNEQFF	TGTGCCAGCAGTGATTTCGGGACAGGGAACAATGAGCAGTTCTTC
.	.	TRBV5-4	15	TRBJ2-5	CASSQKGEGGETQYF	TGTGCCAGCAGCCAAAAGGGGGAGGGCGGGGAGACCCAGTACTTC
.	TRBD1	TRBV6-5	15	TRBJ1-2	CASSRSRQGAVGYTF	TGTGCCAGCAGTCGTTCCCGACAGGGGGCGGTTGGCTACACCTTC
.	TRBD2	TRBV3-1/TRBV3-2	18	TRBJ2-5	CASSRPSPTSSVQETQYF	TGTGCCAGCAGCCGCCCTTCTCCGACTAGCAGCGTCCAAGAGACCCAGTACTTC
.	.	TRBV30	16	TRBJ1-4	CAWSVGVGPLGEKLFF	TGTGCCTGGAGTGTAGGGGTTGGGCCCCTGGGGGAAAAACTGTTTTTT
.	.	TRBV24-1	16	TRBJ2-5	CATSDFRAGQQETQYF	TGTGCCACCAGTGATTTTAGGGCGGGGCAGCAAGAGACCCAGTACTTC
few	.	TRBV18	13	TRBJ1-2	CASSPVGVRGYTF	TGTGCCAGCTCACCAGTAGGGGTGAGGGGCTACACCTTC
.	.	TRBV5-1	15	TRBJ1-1	CASSLGWGVGTEAFF	TGCGCCAGCAGCTTGGGGTGGGGAGTCGGCACTGAAGCTTTCTTT
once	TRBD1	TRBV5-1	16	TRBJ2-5	CASSLEGTGVGETQYF	TGCGCCAGCAGCTTGGAGGGGACAGGGGTGGGAGAGACCCAGTACTTC
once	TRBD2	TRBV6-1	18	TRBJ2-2	CASSARLAGGPDTGELFF	TGTGCCAGCAGTGCCCGACTAGCGGGGGGGCCCGACACCGGGGAGCTGTTTTTT
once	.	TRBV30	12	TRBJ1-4	CACVPENEKLFF	TGTGCCTGCGTGCCAGAAAATGAAAAACTGTTTTTT
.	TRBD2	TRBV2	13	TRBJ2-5	CASSRGGGETQYF	TGTGCCAGCAGTCGGGGGGGCGGAGAGACCCAGTACTTC
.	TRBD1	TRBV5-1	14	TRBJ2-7	CASSPGTGGLEQYF	TGCGCCAGCAGCCCCGGGACAGGGGGCCTCGAGCAGTACTTC
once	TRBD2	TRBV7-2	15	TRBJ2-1	CASSSLAGGPNEQFF	TGTGCCAGCAGCTCCTTAGCGGGGGGGCCAAATGAGCAGTTCTTC
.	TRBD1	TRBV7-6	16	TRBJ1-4	CASSRSRTGANEKLFF	TGTGCCAGCAGCCGGTCGCGGACAGGGGCTAATGAAAAACTGTTTTTT
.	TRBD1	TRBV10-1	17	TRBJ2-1	CASSESAGTGAHNEQFF	TGCGCCAGCAGTGAGTCGGCCGGGACAGGGGCGCACAATGAGCAGTTCTTC
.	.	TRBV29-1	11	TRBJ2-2	CSVYEAGELFF	TGCAGCGTTTATGAGGCCGGGGAGCTGTTTTTT
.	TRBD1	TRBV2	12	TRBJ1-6	CASGTGSSPLHF	TGTGCCAGCGGGACAGGATCTTCACCCCTCCACTTT
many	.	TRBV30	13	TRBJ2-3	CASGWRGEDTQYF	TGTGCCTCGGGTTGGAGGGGCGAAGATACGCAGTATTTT
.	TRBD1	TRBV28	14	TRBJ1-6	CASSKDRVNTPLHF	TGTGCCAGCAGTAAGGACAGGGTTAATACACCCCTCCACTTT
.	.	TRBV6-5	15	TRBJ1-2	CASSTDGTPVYGYTF	TGTGCCAGCAGTACGGACGGGACACCGGTATATGGCTACACCTTC
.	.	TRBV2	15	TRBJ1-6	CASSSDSPYNSPLHF	TGTGCCAGCAGTTCTGACAGCCCTTATAATTCACCCCTCCACTTT
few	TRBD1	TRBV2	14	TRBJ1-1	CASRHSTGRTEAFF	TGTGCCAGCAGGCACTCGACAGGGCGGACTGAAGCTTTCTTT
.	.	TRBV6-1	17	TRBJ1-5	CASSGKVPGQNNQPQHF	TGTGCCAGCAGTGGTAAAGTCCCAGGACAGAACAATCAGCCCCAGCATTTT
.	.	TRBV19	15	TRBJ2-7	CASSIGNGLSYEQYF	TGTGCCAGTAGCATCGGGAATGGGCTCTCCTACGAGCAGTACTTC
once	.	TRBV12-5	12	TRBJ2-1	CASGLGGNEQFF	TGTGCTAGTGGTTTAGGGGGCAATGAGCAGTTCTTC
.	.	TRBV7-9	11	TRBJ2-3	CASSRGDTQYF	TGTGCCAGTAGCCGGGGGGATACGCAGTATTTT
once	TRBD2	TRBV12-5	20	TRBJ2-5	CASGSWPFLKAGGGQETQYF	TGTGCTAGTGGTTCTTGGCCCTTCCTCAAAGCGGGAGGAGGCCAAGAGACCCAGTACTTC
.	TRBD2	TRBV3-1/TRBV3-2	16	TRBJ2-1	CASSQARTSLYNEQFF	TGTGCCAGCAGCCAAGCGAGGACTAGCTTATACAATGAGCAGTTCTTC
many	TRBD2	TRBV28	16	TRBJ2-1	CASRTETSGNYNEQFF	TGTGCCAGCAGGACGGAGACTAGCGGGAACTACAATGAGCAGTTCTTC
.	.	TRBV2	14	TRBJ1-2	CASSDRGEGYGYTF	TGTGCCAGCAGTGACAGGGGCGAGGGGTATGGCTACACCTTC
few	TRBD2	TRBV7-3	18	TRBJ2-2	CASSVGLAGGANTGELFF	TGTGCCAGCAGCGTGGGACTAGCGGGGGGAGCGAACACCGGGGAGCTGTTTTTT
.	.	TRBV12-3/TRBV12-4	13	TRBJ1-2	CASSFGGAGGYTF	TGTGCCAGCAGTTTTGGAGGGGCTGGTGGCTACACCTTC
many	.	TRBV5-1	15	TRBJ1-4	CASSGSGRGEEKLFF	TGCGCCAGCAGCGGGTCAGGGAGGGGTGAAGAAAAACTGTTTTTT
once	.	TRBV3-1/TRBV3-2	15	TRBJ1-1	CASSSWDGGNTEAFF	TGTGCCAGCAGCTCCTGGGACGGGGGGAACACTGAAGCTTTCTTT
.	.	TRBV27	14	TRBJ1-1	CASSLSSGWDEAFF	TGTGCCAGCAGTTTATCCTCGGGGTGGGATGAAGCTTTCTTT
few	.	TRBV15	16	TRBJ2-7	CATSRGLTGRSYEQYF	TGTGCCACCAGCAGAGGACTCACAGGCCGATCCTACGAGCAGTACTTC
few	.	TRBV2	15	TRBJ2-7	CASSEEGVRLYEQYF	TGTGCCAGCAGTGAAGAAGGGGTTCGGCTGTACGAGCAGTACTTC
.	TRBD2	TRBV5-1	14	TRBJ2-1	CASTRGGARDEQFF	TGCGCCAGCACCCGCGGGGGGGCCAGGGATGAGCAGTTCTTC
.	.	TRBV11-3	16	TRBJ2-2	CASSPPGGRNTGELFF	TGTGCCAGCAGCCCCCCCGGGGGTCGGAACACCGGGGAGCTGTTTTTT
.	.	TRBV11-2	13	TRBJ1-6	CASTSRSAGSLHF	TGTGCCAGCACCTCAAGGTCTGCAGGGTCCCTCCACTTT
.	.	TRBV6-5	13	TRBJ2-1	CASSLDRYNEQFF	TGTGCCAGTTCCTTGGACAGATACAATGAGCAGTTCTTC
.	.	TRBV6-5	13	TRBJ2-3	CASSPTTADTQYF	TGTGCCAGCAGCCCCACTACCGCAGATACGCAGTATTTT
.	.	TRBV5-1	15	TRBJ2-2	CASSLDPQGFGELFF	TGCGCCAGCAGCTTGGATCCTCAGGGTTTCGGGGAGCTGTTTTTT
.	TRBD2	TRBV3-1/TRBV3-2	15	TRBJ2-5	CASSPQSGGEETQYF	TGTGCCAGCAGCCCCCAGTCGGGAGGGGAAGAGACCCAGTACTTC
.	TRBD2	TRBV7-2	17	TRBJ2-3	CASSLQTSGGGTDTQYF	TGTGCCAGCAGCTTACAGACTAGCGGGGGGGGCACAGATACGCAGTATTTT
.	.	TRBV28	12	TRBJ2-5	CASSLTGKTQYF	TGTGCCAGCAGTTTGACTGGAAAGACCCAGTACTTC
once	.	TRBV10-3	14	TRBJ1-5	CAISAQGVEQPQHF	TGTGCCATCAGTGCACAGGGAGTAGAACAGCCCCAGCATTTT